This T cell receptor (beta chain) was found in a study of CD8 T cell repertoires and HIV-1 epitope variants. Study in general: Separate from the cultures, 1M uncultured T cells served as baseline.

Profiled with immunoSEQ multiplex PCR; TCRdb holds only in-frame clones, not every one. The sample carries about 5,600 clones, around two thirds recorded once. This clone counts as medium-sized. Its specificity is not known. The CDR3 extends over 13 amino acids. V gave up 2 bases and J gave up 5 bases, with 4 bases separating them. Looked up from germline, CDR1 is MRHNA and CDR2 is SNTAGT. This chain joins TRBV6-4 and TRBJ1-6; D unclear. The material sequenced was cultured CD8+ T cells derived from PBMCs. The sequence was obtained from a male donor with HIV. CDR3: CASSDGDNSPLHF. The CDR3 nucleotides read TGTGCCAGCAGTGACGGAGATAATTCACCCCTCCACTTT.